These 8 T cell receptor beta chains were all obtained from the same sample, sequenced in a study of response to subunit inactivated influenza vaccine. TCRdb processed the RT-PCR reads anew with MiXCR; each CDR3 protein has one entry. Of hundreds of thousands of distinct CDR3 sequences in the sample, approximately 9.9% were seen once. This sample comprised PBMCs from blood, obtained more than 35 days after vaccination. These receptors all come from a man aged 45-65 years who received an inactivated influenza vaccine.

The table lists this clonotype with a few counts. V is TRBV6-2 or TRBV6-3 and J is TRBJ2-3; no definite D call. CDR1 is MNHEY, CDR2 SVGEGT, per germline. There are 13 residues in the CDR3. The V end was cut by 6 bases, the J end by 2 bases, with 9 bases between. CDR3 sequence reads: CASSADVTDTQYF. CDR3 DNA sequence: TGTGCCAGCAGCGCCGATGTCACAGATACGCAGTATTTT.

The V gene is TRBV12-3 or TRBV12-4, the J gene TRBJ1-2; D remains ambiguous. This CDR3 has 15 amino acids. The V end was cut by 5 bases, the J end by 0 bases, with 13 bases between. The chain's CDR3 is CASSVLWSPNYGYTF. Written as DNA, the CDR3 is TGTGCCAGCAGTGTTCTTTGGTCTCCTAACTATGGCTACACCTTC.

This clonotype was detected a few times. The rearrangement uses TRBV7-2 and TRBJ2-2; D is unresolved. The germline V gene has CDR1 SGHTA and CDR2 FQGNSA. The CDR3 is made up of 14 amino acids. The V end lost 4 bases, the J end lost 6 bases, and 12 bases lay between the germline ends. For the CDR3, the DNA is TGTGCCAGCAGCTACACAGTGCTATCCGGGGAGCTGTTTTTT. This sequence encodes CASSYTVLSGELFF. Filled out from reference TRBV7-2 and TRBJ2-2, the complete variable domain reads GAGVSQSPSNKVTEKGKDVELRCDPISGHTALYWYRQSLGQGLEFLIYFQGNSAPDKSGLPSDRFSAERTGGSVSTLTIQRTQQEDSAVYLCASSYTVLSGELFFGEGSRLTVL.

The V gene is TRBV5-1, the J gene TRBJ1-1; D unclear. CDR1 SGHRS and CDR2 YFSETQ come from the germline V gene. CDR3 length: 15 amino acids. Trimming cost V 1 base and J 1 base, with 11 bases left between them. The chain's CDR3 is CASSLSMVGNTEAFF. The DNA for the CDR3 is TGCGCCAGCAGCTTGAGTATGGTTGGGAACACTGAAGCTTTCTTT.

This clonotype was seen a handful of times. The chain employs TRBV28 and TRBJ2-5; possibly TRBD2 for D (6 bases). The CDR3 contains 15 residues. V lost 6 bases and J 4 bases, leaving 18 bases between the germline ends. CDR1 and CDR2 from the germline V gene are MDHEN and SYDVKM. CDR3 in DNA: TGTGCCAGCAGACCGGGACTCCTGGGGAGAGAGACCCAGTACTTC. This codes for CASRPGLLGRETQYF.

This clonotype occurred a few times. The chain uses TRBV20-1 and TRBJ2-3, with 10 bases that match TRBD2. Germline loops: CDR1 DFQATT, CDR2 SNEGSKA (reference sequence). The CDR3 loop spans 14 amino acids. V lost 6 bases to trimming and J lost 1 base; unmatched junction nucleotides: 4. The CDR3 sequence is CSAILAGGTDTQYF. The CDR3 bases are TGCAGTGCGATCCTAGCGGGAGGCACAGATACGCAGTATTTT.

This clonotype was detected only a few times. The chain joins TRBV5-1 to TRBJ2-3; no reliable D call. The CDR3 consists of 17 residues. V dropped 0 bases and J dropped 2 bases, with 16 bases sitting between them. Germline loops: CDR1 SGHRS, CDR2 YFSETQ. CDR3: CASSLDFGPSNTDTQYF. The CDR3 DNA reads TGCGCCAGCAGCTTGGATTTTGGCCCCTCCAACACAGATACGCAGTATTTT.

At least ten counts were recorded for this clonotype. V usage is TRBV6-5 and J usage is TRBJ2-1; D unclear. V lost 0 bases to trimming and J lost 12 bases, with 18 bases between them. The CDR3 loop spans 15 amino acids. Germline CDR1 reads MNHEY; CDR2 reads SVGAGI. In DNA form, the CDR3 reads TGTGCCAGCAGTTACTCGAGTGCCAGAACCTCGGGGCAGTTCTTC. The encoded protein is CASSYSSARTSGQFF.